This T cell receptor beta chain emerged from a study of T cell responses to AZD1222 COVID-19 vaccine (dated by TCRdb to the early 2020s). For the study in its entirety: A total of 233 trial participants underwent TCR sequencing, of whom some 210 received two doses of AZD1222 and about 25 received two doses of the MenACWY control vaccine. Trial participants were enrolled into age subgroups of 18-55, 56-69 and 70-plus years, which contained 148, 28 and 57 TCR-sequenced participants, respectively. Paper-wide results and their limitations: After two AZD1222 doses, spike-specific TCR breadth and depth were significantly higher than at day 0 and than in MenACWY recipients. The vaccine-associated CD4 TCRs covered the entire spike protein, and the dominant responses fell in regions 160-218 and 743-854. In the small 56-69-year group, the increase in depth fell short of significance, most likely because of low power. Conclusions about previously exposed vaccinees are limited, since just 5 to 7 AZD1222 recipients were seropositive for SARS-CoV-2 at baseline. No day 14 peak-response samples were available, so repertoires were characterized only after the peak T cell response. Most participants were white British and females outnumbered males, and the authors suggested that clonal diversity may have been underestimated. Reportedly, close to half of the unique spike-specific TCRs recognized epitopes lying outside the regions that are mutated in the B.1.351 and B.1.1.7 variants.

In the paper's terms, the time point label means: about 28 days (+/-7) after the second vaccine dose. AZD1222 recipients whose second dose came at about 4 weeks and those whose second dose came at about 12 weeks were combined into one group, since spike-specific TCR depth and breadth did not differ between the two schedules. Vaccinee samples were obtained from the UK trials COV001 and COV002, which included a single-blind randomized controlled phase 2/3 trial of AZD1222 (ChAdOx1 nCoV-19) in healthy adults. For TCRbeta chain sequencing, PBMC samples from trial participants were taken at day 0 and at day 28 after the second dose. The CDR3 regions of human TCRbeta chains were subjected to immunosequencing. The paper's data handling went like this. TCRs in the repertoires were matched against a reference library of SARS-CoV-2-specific TCRs that had been generated with the MIRA antigen-specificity platform. Breadth was defined as the fraction of unique TCRs that were SARS-CoV-2-associated. Depth was defined as the fraction of total T cells that were SARS-CoV-2-associated. Using the MIRA data, each spike-specific TCR was assigned both to the spike region to which the TCR was reactive and to a CD4 or CD8 class. Log10-transformed breadth and depth values were compared by one-way ANOVA with Sidak's multiple comparisons tests. Entries here come from immuneACCESS through TCRdb and include only in-frame sequences with V and J called. Some clones fail to appear in such tables; in the studies checked, an unresolved V gene covers under half of the shortfall, and the cause of the remainder is unknown. V and J calls plus clone size are reproduced from that table; the DNA served to infer D and trimming. The sample includes 65,000 to 70,000 clones, with roughly 83% observed a single time. About 23% of the sample comes from the top ten.

As to this clone: What antigen it recognizes has not been identified. Per-base qualities were not stored, and no clone one base away is much larger.

From the cysteine up to the phenylalanine, the CDR3 has a length of 14 residues. The CDR3 DNA has 42 bases and is translated from base 1. The germline ends are 13 bases apart after V is trimmed by 10 bases and J by 3 bases. Sequences SEHNR (CDR1) and FQNEAQ (CDR2) are obtained from the germline V gene (reference sequence). Material: peripheral blood, obtained 28 days after the second AZD1222 dose. This sequence uses TRBV7-9 and TRBJ1-6; tentative D gene TRBD1, with 6 bases matching. This receptor was obtained from an adult who received the AZD1222 COVID-19 vaccine. The DNA sequence follows: TGTGCCACCTCCGCAGGGGACTATAATTCACCCCTCCACTTT. Its coded protein is CATSAGDYNSPLHF.